This T cell receptor (beta chain) was retrieved from a study of T cell responses to AZD1222 COVID-19 vaccine. At the level of the study: Whether given at about 4 or about 12 weeks, second doses were pooled. Study findings and constraints: At 160-218 and 743-854, vaccine-associated CD4 TCRs were dominant, and they spanned spike.

About this clone itself: The antigen is undetermined.

J was trimmed by 4 bases and V by 4 bases; bases with no gene match: 15. Germline CDR1 and CDR2: MNHNS and SASEGT. The CDR3 totals 18 residues. Here immunoSEQ multiplex PCR was the method, and the copy in TCRdb shows in-frame clones only, minus some. The top ten hold roughly 2.5% of the sample, which has 150,000 or so clones, around nine tenths seen once. This chain joins TRBV6-1 and TRBJ2-1; 8 bases map to TRBD2. Sequences were derived from peripheral blood, sampled on day 0 of AZD1222 vaccination. This TCR came from an adult in good health. CDR3 residues: CASSADYGLAGPYNEQFF. The DNA for the CDR3 is TGTGCCAGCAGTGCTGACTATGGACTAGCTGGGCCTTACAATGAGCAGTTCTTC.